The sequence of this T cell receptor beta chain was determined in a study of T-cell reconstitution after alpha-beta-depleted transplantation in children (dated by TCRdb to about 2016). Background for the entire study: T-cell immune reconstitution after TCRalphabeta/CD19-depleted allogeneic hematopoietic cell transplantation in children was quantitatively tracked in the study by means of TCR repertoire profiling. The study at large found these results: About two months after transplant, the apparently early recovery of alphabetaT-cell counts reportedly depended on just several hundred clones that had expanded rapidly and came from non-depleted graft cells. Over the following months the frequencies of hyperexpanded clones went down, and after one year T-cell counts and TCRbeta diversity were mostly credited to newly produced T cells. The high TCRbeta diversity at day 60 in some patients was ascribed to recipient T cells and intrathymic progenitors that had survived conditioning.

V loses 0 bases, J loses 1 base, and the germline ends lie 9 bases apart. Including cysteine and phenylalanine, the CDR3 has 15 amino acids. Only CDR3 DNA is held: 45 bases, read in frame from base 1. CDR1 is given as SGHVS and CDR2 as FQNEAQ, both from the germline V gene. This clonotype was seen at least ten times. Its antigen is not yet known. Per-nucleotide qualities are absent, and no much larger clonotype sits a single base away. Library preparation used PCR. Sequencer: Illumina HiSeq 2500. To normalize quantification of the TCRbeta repertoire, the TCR libraries were built with molecular barcoding that relied on unique molecular identifiers. TCRdb reworked the public reads: Q25 trimming with fastp, MiXCR clone assembly, productive beta chains retained. Records with the same CDR3 protein are collapsed into one entry carrying the most frequent genes and DNA. In all, the sample holds fewer than 500,000 distinct CDR3 sequences, and 43% of those were seen once. The ten largest clonotypes hold around a quarter of the sample.

According to the study, the label for this sample's treatment or condition signals: allogeneic hematopoietic cell transplantation with graft depleted of TCRalphabeta T cells and CD19 B cells. TCRalphabeta/CD19-depleted allogeneic hematopoietic cell grafts were given to the transplant recipients, all of whom were children. Sample: PBMCs, taken before TCRalphabeta/CD19-depleted stem cell transplant. The sequence is built from TRBV7-8 and TRBJ1-1; TRBD1 is a weak D gene call, 5 bases matching. The receptor was isolated from a girl aged 2-9 years with aplastic anemia, due to receive a stem cell transplant. The DNA is as follows: TGTGCCAGCAGCTTAGCGAGGGGAGGGAACACTGAAGCTTTCTTT. Translation gives CASSLARGGNTEAFF. Beyond the CDR3, the reference TRBV7-8 and TRBJ1-1 genes provide the residues; the full variable domain reads: GAGVSQSPRYKVAKRGQDVALRCDPISGHVSLFWYQQALGQGPEFLTYFQNEAQLDKSGLPSDRFFAERPEGSVSTLKIQRTQQEDSAVYLCASSLARGGNTEAFFGQGTRLTVV.